The 4 T cell receptor beta chains given below trace back to one sample, sequenced in a study of beta chain features in type 1 diabetes. Since all of the isolated RNA was reverse transcribed, expressed TCRB transcripts were what got sequenced. Data came from immunoSEQ multiplex PCR; TCRdb stores just in-frame clones and leaves some out. The table has 150,000 to 200,000 clones, roughly 59% seen once. The study's findings and limits: For Type 1 diabetes patients, all four CD4+ subsets carried TCRB CDR3s that were moderately but significantly shorter.

For these receptors, no antigen is known. Sequenced material: naive CD4+ T cells from blood. These receptors all stem from a man aged 25 to 45 with type 1 diabetes.

The chain couples TRBV5-1 to TRBJ2-7; 7 bases match TRBD1. CDR1 and CDR2 (germline): SGHRS, YFSETQ. CDR3 length equals 15 residues. V lost 1 base and J lost 0; bases outside the gene matches: 4. The CDR3 coding sequence is TGCGCCAGCAGCTTGCCCCGGGACAGCTCCTACGAGCAGTACTTC. This sequence encodes CASSLPRDSSYEQYF.

The genes are TRBV15 and TRBJ2-5; 12 bases are shared with TRBD2. Germline CDR1 and CDR2: LNHNV and YYDKDF (reference sequence). The CDR3 is made up of 16 amino acids. V trimming: 3 bases; J trimming: 5 bases; junction bases outside the gene matches: 7. DNA for the CDR3: TGTGCCACCAGCAGGGGACTAGCGGGTAGGATCGAGACCCAGTACTTC. Encoded protein: CATSRGLAGRIETQYF.

The chain employs TRBV11-2 and TRBJ2-1; TRBD1 matches 8 bases. Looked up from germline, CDR1 is SGHAT and CDR2 is FQNNGV. This CDR3 comprises 15 residues. Trimming at V came to 5 bases and at J to 2 bases, leaving 5 bases not matched to a gene. CDR3 sequence reads: CASSVGQVTYNEQFF. CDR3 nucleotides: TGTGCCAGCAGCGTGGGACAGGTAACCTACAATGAGCAGTTCTTC.

This rearrangement joins TRBV6-5 to TRBJ2-3; the D gene is possibly TRBD2 (6 bases). CDR1 is MNHEY, CDR2 SVGAGI, per germline. The CDR3 runs to 12 residues. V gave up 6 bases and J gave up 5 bases, with 9 bases separating them. The CDR3 sequence: CASRGRGDTQYF. The DNA of the CDR3 is TGTGCCAGCAGAGGGCGGGGAGATACGCAGTATTTT.